The 2 T cell receptor beta chains below were found in one sample sequenced in a study of glioma-infiltrating T cells after dendritic cell vaccination (dated by TCRdb to the mid-2010s). Library preparation used the immunoSEQ multiplex PCR assay. Imported from immuneACCESS, the table was reduced by TCRdb to in-frame sequences with V and J called. These copies leave out some clones; in studies compared against another copy, an unresolved V gene accounts for under half, and the cause of the remainder is not known. A total of fewer than 25,000 clones appear in this sample, 89% of them only once. The leading ten clones occupy just under 3% of the sample. This specimen's time point label, interpreted: after dendritic cell vaccination, including at tumor progression/relapse. The specimen comprised blood, sampled after dendritic cell vaccination. These receptors were collected from a human donor with glioblastoma.

The table lists this clone with a count of one. The chain uses TRBV25-1 and TRBJ2-7; 7 bases fit TRBD1. The J segment lost 3 bases and the V segment lost 3 bases, leaving 5 bases of the junction unmatched. CDR3 length: 14 residues. The germline V gene has CDR1 MGHDK and CDR2 SYGVNS. CDR3 protein: CASSDSQGNYEQYF. CDR3 bases: TGTGCCAGCAGTGATTCACAGGGGAACTACGAGCAGTACTTC.

The chain joins TRBV6-5 to TRBJ2-7; 7 bases map to TRBD1. The V segment lost 6 bases and the J segment 2 bases; nucleotides outside the gene matches: 1. The CDR3 totals 12 residues. In germline, CDR1 is MNHEY, CDR2 SVGAGI. In nucleotides, the CDR3 is TGTGCCAGCAGGGGGACAGCCTACGAGCAGTACTTC. This codes for CASRGTAYEQYF.